This T cell receptor (beta chain) stems from a study of cytomegalovirus exposure and HLA in healthy donors. Whole-study findings and limits: Association of a missense DCLRE1C variant with TCR beta V- and J-gene trimming was reported in a later analysis.

Looked up from germline, CDR1 is SEHNR and CDR2 is FQNEAQ (reference sequence). The length of the CDR3 is 13 residues. As regards this clone: Antigen: not known. Germline and junction disagree at one end, which may indicate a read error.

Both 60 Vbeta primers and 13 Jbeta primers went into the PCR. TCRdb keeps only in-frame clones here, not all; method: immunoSEQ multiplex PCR. The sample lists fewer than 300,000 clones, 75% to 90% occurring once. The specimen sequenced was PBMCs. This chain joins TRBV7-9 and TRBJ2-2, with unresolved D. The sequence was collected from a man between 35 and 55 years old in good health and CMV-seropositive. The CDR3 spells CSSSLGSTGELFF. As DNA, the CDR3 is TGTTCCAGCAGCTTAGGTTCTACCGGGGAGCTGTTTTTT.